The 20 T cell receptor beta chains reported below all come from one sample, sequenced in a study of T cell responses to AZD1222 COVID-19 vaccine. Produced via immunoSEQ multiplex PCR; TCRdb's table is partial and in-frame only. The sample lists roughly 130,000 clones; more than 70% were seen once. This specimen consisted of peripheral blood, obtained on day 0 of AZD1222 vaccination. These receptors came from an adult in good health.

V is TRBV24-1 and J is TRBJ1-1; 9 bases are a match to TRBD1. The V and J ends lost 3 bases and 1 base, in that order; junction bases with no gene match: 8. Looked up from germline, CDR1 is KGHDR and CDR2 is SFDVKD. This CDR3 contains 17 residues. CDR3 in DNA: TGTGCCACCAGTGATACTGACAGGGGGGCTGGGAACACTGAAGCTTTCTTT. Translation gives CATSDTDRGAGNTEAFF.

The rearrangement links TRBV19 to TRBJ1-5; a weak D match, TRBD1 (5 bases). This CDR3 comprises 14 residues. Trimming removed 4 bases from V and 1 base from J, with 8 bases in between. Germline CDR1 and CDR2: LNHDA and SQIVND (reference sequence). The CDR3 sequence is CASSTPGSNQPQHF. The CDR3 coding sequence is TGTGCCAGTAGTACCCCAGGGAGCAATCAGCCCCAGCATTTT.

This clone was observed a few times. This chain connects TRBV2 to TRBJ2-5; no clear D gene. V lost 8 bases and J 1 base, leaving 20 bases between the germline ends. The germline V gene encodes CDR1 SNHLY and CDR2 FYNNEI. This CDR3 has 16 residues. CDR3 loop: CASGALLGQIQETQYF. The CDR3, as DNA: TGTGCCAGCGGTGCGTTACTCGGGCAGATCCAAGAGACCCAGTACTTC.

The chain couples TRBV10-3 to TRBJ2-1; D not resolved. CDR1 is ENHRY, CDR2 SYGVKD, per germline. CDR3 length: 18 residues. The V end was cut by 2 bases, the J end by 4 bases, with 21 bases between. Written as DNA, the CDR3 is TGTGCCATCAGTGAGACCCCTTCATCCCGCCTCGGGTACAATGAGCAGTTCTTC. This sequence encodes CAISETPSSRLGYNEQFF.

The chain joins TRBV5-4 to TRBJ2-5; D is unresolved. There are 14 residues in the CDR3. The ends were cut back, 1 base at V and 1 base at J, with 8 bases in the middle. Germline-derived CDR1 and CDR2 are SGHNT and YYREEE (reference sequence). Here the CDR3 reads CASSLHSFQETQYF. The CDR3 nucleotides read TGTGCCAGCAGCTTGCACAGCTTCCAAGAGACCCAGTACTTC.

The V gene is TRBV14, the J gene TRBJ2-3, with D perhaps TRBD2 (6 bases). Germline CDR1 SGHDN, CDR2 FVKESK. Trimming removed 0 bases at V and 0 bases at J, with 13 bases between. CDR3 length: 17 residues. The CDR3 nucleotides are TGTGCCAGCAGCCAAGAACGGGACTTCCTGAGCACAGATACGCAGTATTTT. It yields the protein CASSQERDFLSTDTQYF.

In its sample, this clone was seen once. This chain joins TRBV11-2 and TRBJ1-1; 7 positions match TRBD1. Germline V CDR1 and CDR2: SGHAT, FQNNGV. With 2 bases clipped from V and 7 bases from J, the junction kept 10 bases outside the gene matches. This CDR3 is 15 amino acids long. The CDR3 sequence is CASSLSPTGDFEAFF. As DNA, the CDR3 is TGTGCCAGCAGCTTATCCCCTACAGGGGACTTTGAAGCTTTCTTT.

In this sample, this clone turned up a few times. The V call is TRBV27, the J call TRBJ2-1, with 11 positions matching TRBD2. The CDR3 loop spans 17 amino acids. Unmatched junction bases numbered 12, after V lost 5 bases and J lost 6 bases. Germline loops: CDR1 MNHEY, CDR2 SMNVEV (reference sequence). Here the CDR3 reads CASSKKTSGTMVNEQFF. CDR3 DNA sequence: TGTGCCAGCAGTAAAAAGACTAGCGGGACAATGGTCAATGAGCAGTTCTTC.

The chain employs TRBV27 and TRBJ2-5; TRBD2 matches at 8 bases. Germline lookup yields CDR1 MNHEY and CDR2 SMNVEV (reference sequence). This CDR3 is 14 amino acids long. J gave up 5 bases and V 3 bases, and 5 bases lay outside the gene matches. CDR3 DNA sequence: TGTGCCAGCAGTTTTGACCCGGGGGGGGAGACCCAGTACTTC. Protein: CASSFDPGGETQYF.

The rearrangement uses TRBV5-4 and TRBJ2-1, with D possibly matching TRBD2 (6 bases). CDR3 length equals 16 residues. CDR1 and CDR2 (germline): SGHNT, YYREEE (reference sequence). V was pared by 0 bases and J by 4 bases, with 14 bases between. CDR3 amino acids: CASSLGLGREYNEQFF. The CDR3 DNA reads TGTGCCAGCAGCTTGGGCCTCGGGCGGGAATACAATGAGCAGTTCTTC.

The chain carries TRBV12-3 or TRBV12-4 and TRBJ1-5; D remains ambiguous. V was shortened by 5 bases and J by 6 bases, with 11 bases between the two germline ends. The CDR3 sequence is 13 residues long. CDR3 loop: CASSPSGRQPQHF. In nucleotides, the CDR3 is TGTGCCAGCAGTCCGTCCGGGCGTCAGCCCCAGCATTTT.

As concerns this clone: At one boundary the junction diverges from the germline segment, which might be a read error. J is TRBJ1-1 and V is TRBV6-2 or TRBV6-3, with D unclear. This CDR3 has 12 residues. Germline CDR1 is MNHEY and CDR2 is SVGEGT. The CDR3 region is CASSYGRTEAFF. DNA of the CDR3: TGCGCCAGCAGTTACGGGCGGACTGAAGCTTTCTTT.

The chain employs TRBV2 and TRBJ2-5; D call uncertain. The germline CDR1 and CDR2 sequences are SNHLY and FYNNEI. CDR3 length: 14 amino acids. The V end lost 7 bases, the J end lost 2 bases, and 14 bases lay between the germline ends. As DNA, the CDR3 is TGTGCCAGCAAGGTGGCTAGTCAGCAAGAGACCCAGTACTTC. Its translation is CASKVASQQETQYF.

The rearrangement joins TRBV30 to TRBJ1-2, with 7 bases lining up with TRBD1. This CDR3 region has 15 residues. The germline CDR1 and CDR2 sequences are GTSNPN and SVGIG (reference sequence). Germline trimming cut 1 base from V and 2 bases from J; bases unmatched to any gene: 7. The CDR3 DNA reads TGTGCCTGGAGTGACCCGGACAGGTTAAACTATGGCTACACCTTC. As protein: CAWSDPDRLNYGYTF.

This chain links TRBV4-3 with TRBJ1-2; a weak D match, TRBD1 (5 bases). The germline V gene has CDR1 LGHNA and CDR2 YSLEER. The CDR3 runs 15 residues. V was clipped by 0 bases and J by 6 bases, with 14 bases between them. The CDR3 loop reads CASSQDHLYRNGYTF. The CDR3 coding sequence is TGCGCCAGCAGCCAAGATCACCTCTACAGGAATGGCTACACCTTC.

The table lists this clone with a count of one. J is TRBJ2-7 and V is TRBV30, with 9 bases identical to TRBD1. Germline V gene lookup returns CDR1 GTSNPN and CDR2 SVGIG (reference sequence). CDR3 size: 14 residues. V lost 3 bases to trimming and J lost 3 bases; unmatched junction nucleotides: 6. CDR3 residues: CAWSGTGNYYEQYF. CDR3 DNA: TGTGCCTGGAGCGGGACAGGGAACTACTACGAGCAGTACTTC. The entire variable domain, with the rest obtained from reference TRBV30 and TRBJ2-7, is as follows: SQTIHQWPATLVQPVGSPLSLECTVEGTSNPNLYWYRQAAGRGLQLLFYSVGIGQISSEVPQNLSASRPQDRQFILSSKKLLLSDSGFYLCAWSGTGNYYEQYFGPGTRLTVT.

The V and J genes are TRBV30 and TRBJ1-5, with 9 bases aligning to TRBD1. Losses at the gene ends were 1 base for V and 6 bases for J; bases not matched to a gene: 1. CDR1 and CDR2 from the germline V gene are GTSNPN and SVGIG (reference sequence). This CDR3 is 13 amino acids long. Here the CDR3 DNA reads TGTGCCTGGAGTGGGGACAGGGTTCAGCCCCAGCATTTT. Its protein product is CAWSGDRVQPQHF. Using reference TRBV30 and TRBJ1-5 for the parts outside the CDR3, the full variable domain is SQTIHQWPATLVQPVGSPLSLECTVEGTSNPNLYWYRQAAGRGLQLLFYSVGIGQISSEVPQNLSASRPQDRQFILSSKKLLLSDSGFYLCAWSGDRVQPQHFGDGTRLSIL.

CDR3 bases: TGTGCCAGCAGTTTCCCGGACAGTGGCTATGGCTACACCTTC. Amino acids: CASSFPDSGYGYTF. V is TRBV28 and J is TRBJ1-2; D is perhaps TRBD1 (6 bases). The CDR3 covers 14 residues. Germline V gene lookup returns CDR1 MDHEN and CDR2 SYDVKM. Trimming stripped 3 bases from V and 4 bases from J, with 12 bases between.

This chain joins TRBV5-1 and TRBJ2-1; 10 bases align to TRBD2. CDR1 is SGHRS, CDR2 YFSETQ, per germline. This CDR3 comprises 15 residues. J lost 5 bases, V lost 0 bases, and 2 bases had no gene match. CDR3 protein: CASSLGTSGNNEQFF. DNA of the CDR3: TGCGCCAGCAGCTTGGGGACTAGCGGAAACAATGAGCAGTTCTTC.

This clone was observed a few times. This sequence joins TRBV4-2 and TRBJ2-1; 12 bases map to TRBD1. CDR1 is LGHNA and CDR2 is YNFKEQ in the germline V gene. This CDR3 is 14 amino acids long. J was trimmed by 7 bases and V by 6 bases; bases with no gene match: 4. Here the CDR3 DNA reads TGTGCCAGCAGTTGGGACAGGGGGCGGAATGAGCAGTTCTTC. Its translation is CASSWDRGRNEQFF.